Only a few counts were recorded for the clone carrying this TCR beta chain. This sample is part of a study of blood T cell repertoires in COVID-19. The overall study: Some COVID-19 samples were acute and others convalescent; all came from the United States, Italy and Spain.

Clones were read by immunoSEQ multiplex PCR, and TCRdb kept only the in-frame ones, dropping some. The table records some 180,000 clones, 84% of them present only once. The CDR3 is 13 amino acids. V lost 8 bases and J lost 3, with 14 bases in between. This study enrolled people aged roughly 18 to 90 from about two dozen US geographic areas. This receptor was identified in a woman in her thirties who had been exposed to COVID-19. The rearrangement uses TRBV12-3 or TRBV12-4 and TRBJ2-7; tentatively, D is TRBD2 (6 bases). The source material was PBMCs or T cells enriched from blood (not recorded which). CDR3 DNA sequence: TGTGCCAGCGGACTACGGACGGACTACGAGCAGTACTTC. Amino acid sequence: CASGLRTDYEQYF.